This TCR beta chain was recorded in a study of T cells after yellow fever vaccination. The overall study: Some fractions had low cell numbers, and these were prepared with SMART-Seq v4 Ultra Low Input.

Production of TCR cDNA was by 5'RACE template switching, which also added a universal primer site and UMIs. A single record per CDR3 protein comes from TCRdb applying MiXCR to the 5' RACE reads. The table lists 250,000 or so distinct CDR3 sequences, more than 3.5% of them singletons. This clonotype was seen ten or more times. Its target is not known. The study, taken as a whole, reports: Sorted repertoires could include abundant contaminating clonotypes from bulk cells. The study found a weaker secondary response that peaked faster, day 5 versus 15.

The sample in question was PBMCs, obtained 15 days after the yellow fever booster vaccination. The sequence was collected from a man younger than 35 who received the YFV17D yellow fever vaccine.

The CDR3 DNA sequence: TGTGCCAGCAGCTTTAGGACCGGGACAGGGGGCCGAGAGACCCAGTACTTC. It yields the protein CASSFRTGTGGRETQYF. The chain carries TRBV7-9 and TRBJ2-5, with 12 bases lining up with TRBD1. There are 17 residues in the CDR3. Germline loops: CDR1 SEHNR, CDR2 FQNEAQ (reference sequence). The J segment lost 4 bases and the V segment lost 3 bases, leaving 9 bases of the junction unmatched.